The clone carrying this T cell receptor (beta chain) was recorded many times. The data are from a study of regulatory T cells in long-lasting Graves disease. The time point: newly diagnosed GD, antithyroid drugs for less than 3 months. TCR sequences were obtained from RNA taken from PBMCs. V was clipped by 5 bases and J by 8 bases, with 16 bases between them. Germline-derived CDR1 and CDR2 are MDHEN and SYDVKM. The CDR3 totals 14 residues. Relying on iRepertoire HTBI primers and Arm-PCR of CDR3 regions, the team built TCR beta libraries. TCRdb used MiXCR to reprocess the multiplex PCR reads, holding one entry per CDR3 protein. The sample lists about 450,000 distinct CDR3 sequences, roughly 15% seen once, with roughly 10% in the top ten. These same data were also listed under a study on T cells in Graves' hyperthyroidism and ophthalmopathy.

This receptor was identified in a young woman with Graves disease. The input for sequencing was peripheral blood mononuclear cells (PBMCs), taken at new diagnosis, from a patient treated with antithyroid drugs. The chain joins TRBV28 to TRBJ2-1, with D perhaps TRBD2 (5 bases). The CDR3 DNA sequence: TGTGCCAGCAGTACCGCCCCCGAGGGTCATGAGCAGTTCTTC. As protein: CASSTAPEGHEQFF.